Included here is one T cell receptor beta chain sequence, with context. The antigen is undetermined. The data were obtained in a study of cytomegalovirus exposure and HLA in healthy donors. Study-wide results and caveats: Several of the most significant clusters appeared linked to common viral pathogens, based on a later analysis. Listed as cytomegalovirus-associated were 164 TCR beta chains.

CDR1 and CDR2 (germline): SNHLY, FYNNEI. This CDR3 comprises 13 residues. Trimming left V 8 bases short and J 3 bases short, with 14 bases between. The PCR had 60 Vbeta and 13 Jbeta primers. Profiling relied on immunoSEQ multiplex PCR, and the TCRdb table lists in-frame clones only, not all of them. There are under 80,000 clones in the sample; over 70% occur only once, and 7.2% lies in the top ten. The source of this sequence is a woman in her forties in good health and CMV-seronegative. Material for sequencing was PBMCs. V usage is TRBV2 and J usage is TRBJ2-7; D is unclear. The CDR3 DNA reads as TGTGCCAGCCGATCTGGCGGCGTCTACGAGCAGTACTTC. It translates to CASRSGGVYEQYF. Combining the CDR3 with reference TRBV2 and TRBJ2-7 gives the whole variable domain EPEVTQTPSHQVTQMGQEVILRCVPISNHLYFYWYRQILGQKVEFLVSFYNNEISEKSEIFDDQFSVERPDGSNFTLKIRSTKLEDSAMYFCASRSGGVYEQYFGPGTRLTVT.